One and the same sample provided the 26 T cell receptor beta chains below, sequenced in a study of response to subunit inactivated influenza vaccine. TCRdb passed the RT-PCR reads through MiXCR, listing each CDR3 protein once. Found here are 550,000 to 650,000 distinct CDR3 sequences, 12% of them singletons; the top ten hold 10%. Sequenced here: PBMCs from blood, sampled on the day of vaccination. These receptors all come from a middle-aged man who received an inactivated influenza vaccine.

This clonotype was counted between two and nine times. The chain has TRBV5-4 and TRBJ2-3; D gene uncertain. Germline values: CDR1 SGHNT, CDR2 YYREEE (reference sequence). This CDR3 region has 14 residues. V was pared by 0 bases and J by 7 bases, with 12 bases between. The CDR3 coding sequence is TGTGCCAGCAGCTTGGCCGGTGGTGGGAATACGCAGTATTTT. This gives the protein CASSLAGGGNTQYF.

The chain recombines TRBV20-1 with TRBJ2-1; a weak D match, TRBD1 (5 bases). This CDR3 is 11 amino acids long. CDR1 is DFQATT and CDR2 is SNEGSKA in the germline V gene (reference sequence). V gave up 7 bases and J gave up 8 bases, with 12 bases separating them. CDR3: CSVPQGYEQFF. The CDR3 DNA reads TGCAGTGTTCCTCAGGGTTATGAGCAGTTCTTC.

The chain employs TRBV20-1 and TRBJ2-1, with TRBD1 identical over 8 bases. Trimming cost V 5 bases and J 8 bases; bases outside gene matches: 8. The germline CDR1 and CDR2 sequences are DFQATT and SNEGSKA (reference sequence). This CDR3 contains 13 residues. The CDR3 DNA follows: TGCAGTGCTCAGAGGCAGGGGGCGCATGAGCAGTTCTTC. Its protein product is CSAQRQGAHEQFF.

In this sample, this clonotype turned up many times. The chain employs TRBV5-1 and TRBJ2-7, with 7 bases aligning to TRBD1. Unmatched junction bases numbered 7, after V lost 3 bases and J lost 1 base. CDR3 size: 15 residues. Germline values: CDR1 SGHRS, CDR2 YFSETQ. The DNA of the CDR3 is TGCGCCAGCAGCTGGGGCAGGGGGAGTTCCTACGAGCAGTACTTC. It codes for CASSWGRGSSYEQYF.

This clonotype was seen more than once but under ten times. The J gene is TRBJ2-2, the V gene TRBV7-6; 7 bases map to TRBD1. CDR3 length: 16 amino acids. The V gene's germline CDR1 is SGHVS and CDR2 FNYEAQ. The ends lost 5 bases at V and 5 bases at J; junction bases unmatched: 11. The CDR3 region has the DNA TGTGCCAGCAGCCTTTTCGACAGGGTCGTTACCGGGGAGCTGTTTTTT. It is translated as CASSLFDRVVTGELFF.

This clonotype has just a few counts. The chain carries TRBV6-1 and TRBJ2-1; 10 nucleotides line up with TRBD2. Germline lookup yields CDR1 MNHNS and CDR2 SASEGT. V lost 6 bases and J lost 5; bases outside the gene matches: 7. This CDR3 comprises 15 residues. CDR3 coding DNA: TGTGCCAGCAGGCGTCGGACTAGCGGTCACAATGAGCAGTTCTTC. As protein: CASRRRTSGHNEQFF.

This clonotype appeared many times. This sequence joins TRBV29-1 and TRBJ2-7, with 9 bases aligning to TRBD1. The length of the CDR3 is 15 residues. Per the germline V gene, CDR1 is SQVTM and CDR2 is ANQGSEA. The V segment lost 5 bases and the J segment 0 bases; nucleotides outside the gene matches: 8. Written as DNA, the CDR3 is TGCAGCGTTCTAACAGGGGGCCCCCTCTCCTACGAGCAGTACTTC. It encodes CSVLTGGPLSYEQYF.

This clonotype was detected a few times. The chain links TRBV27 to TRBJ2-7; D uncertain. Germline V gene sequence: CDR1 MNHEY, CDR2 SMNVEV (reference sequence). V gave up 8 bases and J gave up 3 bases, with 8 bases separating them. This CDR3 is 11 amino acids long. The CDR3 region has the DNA TGTGCCAGCGGTATCTACTACGAGCAGTACTTC. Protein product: CASGIYYEQYF.

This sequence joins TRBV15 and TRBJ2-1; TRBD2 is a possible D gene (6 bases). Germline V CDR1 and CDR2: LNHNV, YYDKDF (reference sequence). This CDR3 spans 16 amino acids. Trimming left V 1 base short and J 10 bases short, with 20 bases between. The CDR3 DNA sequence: TGTGCCACCAGCAGAGGGCTAGCACGGGACCGGGGGGAGCAGTTCTTC. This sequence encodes CATSRGLARDRGEQFF.

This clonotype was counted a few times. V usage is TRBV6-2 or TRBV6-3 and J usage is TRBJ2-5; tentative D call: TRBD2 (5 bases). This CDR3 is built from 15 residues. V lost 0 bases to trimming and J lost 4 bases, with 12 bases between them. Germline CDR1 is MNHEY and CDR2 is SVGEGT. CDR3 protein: CASSYSRGRSETQYF. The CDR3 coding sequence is TGTGCCAGCAGTTACTCGAGAGGGAGATCAGAGACCCAGTACTTC.

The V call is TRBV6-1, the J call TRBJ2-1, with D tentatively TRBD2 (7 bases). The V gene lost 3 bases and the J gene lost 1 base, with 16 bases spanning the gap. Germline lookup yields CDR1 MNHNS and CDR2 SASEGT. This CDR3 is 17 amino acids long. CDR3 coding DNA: TGTGCCAGCAGTGAGGGAGGGGGGGCCCGGTCCTACAATGAGCAGTTCTTC. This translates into CASSEGGGARSYNEQFF.

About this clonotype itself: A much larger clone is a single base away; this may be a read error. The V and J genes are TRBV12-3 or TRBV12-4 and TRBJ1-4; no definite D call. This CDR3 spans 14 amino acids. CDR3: CASSFRITNDKLFF. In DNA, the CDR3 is TGTGCCAGCAGTTTCAGAATAACTAATGATAAACTGTTTTTT.

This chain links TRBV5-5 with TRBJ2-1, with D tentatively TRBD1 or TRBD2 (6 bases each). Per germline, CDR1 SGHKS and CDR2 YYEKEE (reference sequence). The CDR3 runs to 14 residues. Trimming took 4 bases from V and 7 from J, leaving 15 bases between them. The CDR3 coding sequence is TGTGCCAGCAGCGTACTGGGGGGCTCGAATGAGCAGTTCTTC. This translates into CASSVLGGSNEQFF.

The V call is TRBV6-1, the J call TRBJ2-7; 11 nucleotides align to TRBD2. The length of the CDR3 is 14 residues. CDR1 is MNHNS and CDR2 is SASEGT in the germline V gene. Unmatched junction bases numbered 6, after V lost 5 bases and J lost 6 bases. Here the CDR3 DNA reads TGTGCCAGCAGTCTTCCCGGGACTAGCGGCGAGCAGTACTTC. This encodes CASSLPGTSGEQYF.

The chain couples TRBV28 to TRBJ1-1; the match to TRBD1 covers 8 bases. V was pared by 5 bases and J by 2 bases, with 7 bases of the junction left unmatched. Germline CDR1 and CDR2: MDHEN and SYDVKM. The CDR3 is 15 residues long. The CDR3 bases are TGTGCCAGCAGTCTTACAGGGGGGACTAACACTGAAGCTTTCTTT. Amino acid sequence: CASSLTGGTNTEAFF.

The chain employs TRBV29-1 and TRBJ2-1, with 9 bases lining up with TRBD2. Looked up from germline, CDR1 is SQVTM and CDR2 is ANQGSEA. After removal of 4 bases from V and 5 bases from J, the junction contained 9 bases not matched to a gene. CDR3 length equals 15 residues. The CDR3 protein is CSVAPAGGPNNEQFF. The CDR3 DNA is TGCAGCGTTGCCCCAGCGGGAGGCCCGAACAATGAGCAGTTCTTC.

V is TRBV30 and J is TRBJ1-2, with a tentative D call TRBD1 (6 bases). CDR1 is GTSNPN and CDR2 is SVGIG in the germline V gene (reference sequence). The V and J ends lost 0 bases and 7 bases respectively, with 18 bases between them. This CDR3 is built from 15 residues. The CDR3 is CAWSVGLAGVGGYTF. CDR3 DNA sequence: TGTGCCTGGAGTGTAGGTCTGGCAGGGGTAGGTGGCTACACCTTC.

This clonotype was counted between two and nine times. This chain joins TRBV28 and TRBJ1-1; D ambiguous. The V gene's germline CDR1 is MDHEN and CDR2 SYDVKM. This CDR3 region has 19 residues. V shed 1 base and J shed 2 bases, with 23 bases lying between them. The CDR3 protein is CASSLLSRNFPRANTEAFF. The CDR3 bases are TGTGCCAGCAGTTTATTGAGCCGCAACTTTCCACGAGCAAACACTGAAGCTTTCTTT.

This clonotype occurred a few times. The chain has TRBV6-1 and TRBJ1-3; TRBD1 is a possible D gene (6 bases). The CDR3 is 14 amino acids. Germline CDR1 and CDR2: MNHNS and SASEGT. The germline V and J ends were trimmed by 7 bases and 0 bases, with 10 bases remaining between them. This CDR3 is CASKRGTSGNTIYF. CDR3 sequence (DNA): TGTGCCAGCAAGAGGGGGACCTCTGGAAACACCATATATTTT.

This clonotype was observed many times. CDR3 in amino acids: CASSPGLAGREQYF. CDR3 in DNA: TGTGCCAGCAGCCCGGGACTAGCGGGTCGCGAGCAGTACTTC. The chain employs TRBV11-2 and TRBJ2-7, with 12 bases aligning to TRBD2. Germline V gives CDR1 SGHAT, CDR2 FQNNGV. V was clipped by 5 bases and J by 6 bases; unmatched bases: 5. The CDR3 loop spans 14 amino acids. Full variable domain (remainder filled in from reference TRBV11-2 and TRBJ2-7): EAGVAQSPRYKIIEKRQSVAFWCNPISGHATLYWYQQILGQGPKLLIQFQNNGVVDDSQLPKDRFSAERLKGVDSTLKIQPAKLEDSAVYLCASSPGLAGREQYFGPGTRLTVT.

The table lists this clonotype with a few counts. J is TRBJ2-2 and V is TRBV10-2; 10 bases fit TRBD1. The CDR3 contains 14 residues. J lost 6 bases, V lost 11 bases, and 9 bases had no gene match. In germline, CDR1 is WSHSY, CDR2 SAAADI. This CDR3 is CAGSGTGVAGELFF. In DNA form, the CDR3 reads TGCGCCGGGTCCGGGACAGGGGTGGCCGGGGAGCTGTTTTTT.

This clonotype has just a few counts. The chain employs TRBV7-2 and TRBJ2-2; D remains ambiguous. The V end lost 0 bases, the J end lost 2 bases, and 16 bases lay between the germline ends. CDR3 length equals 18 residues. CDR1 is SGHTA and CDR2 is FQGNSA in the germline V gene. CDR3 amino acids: CASSLASWRQANTGELFF. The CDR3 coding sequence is TGTGCCAGCAGCTTAGCGAGTTGGCGCCAGGCCAACACCGGGGAGCTGTTTTTT.

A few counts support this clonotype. The CDR3 region is CSVESPKDNEQFF. The DNA for the CDR3 is TGCAGCGTTGAATCCCCCAAGGACAATGAGCAGTTCTTC. This chain joins TRBV29-1 and TRBJ2-1; D is undetermined. Per germline, CDR1 SQVTM and CDR2 ANQGSEA. Trimming stripped 2 bases from V and 5 bases from J, with 10 bases between. The CDR3 has 13 amino acids.

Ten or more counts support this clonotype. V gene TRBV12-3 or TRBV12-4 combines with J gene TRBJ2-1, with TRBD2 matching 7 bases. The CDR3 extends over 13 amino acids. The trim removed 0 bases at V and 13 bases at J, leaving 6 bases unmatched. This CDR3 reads CASSLARLAEQFF. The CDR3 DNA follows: TGTGCCAGCAGTTTAGCGAGGCTAGCGGAACAGTTCTTC.

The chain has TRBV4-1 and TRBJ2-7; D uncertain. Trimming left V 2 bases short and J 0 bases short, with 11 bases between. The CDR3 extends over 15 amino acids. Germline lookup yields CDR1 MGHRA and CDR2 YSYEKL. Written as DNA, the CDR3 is TGCGCCAGCAGCCAATCCCCGACCAGCTCCTACGAGCAGTACTTC. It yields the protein CASSQSPTSSYEQYF.

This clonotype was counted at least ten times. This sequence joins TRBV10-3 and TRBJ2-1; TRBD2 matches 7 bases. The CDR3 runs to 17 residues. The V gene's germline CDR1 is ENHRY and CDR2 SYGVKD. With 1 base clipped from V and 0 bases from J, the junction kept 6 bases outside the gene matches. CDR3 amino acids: CAISEFGGTNSYNEQFF. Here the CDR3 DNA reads TGTGCCATCAGTGAGTTTGGGGGGACTAACTCCTACAATGAGCAGTTCTTC.